This T cell receptor (beta chain) is from a study of CD8 T cells in ankylosing spondylitis. Germline-derived CDR1 and CDR2 are KGHDR and SFDVKD. This CDR3 region has 14 residues. V was clipped by 0 bases and J by 8 bases, with 10 bases between them. TCRdb ran MiXCR on the 5' RACE reads and lists one entry per CDR3 protein. The sample includes more than 650,000 distinct CDR3 sequences, 10% to 15% seen only once; the top ten take just over 0.5%. This clonotype was counted between two and nine times. Antigen unknown. Points from the study as a whole: A motif in TCR beta, a set of 8 or 9 highly homologous variants, appeared characteristic of ankylosing spondylitis blood. Significant enrichment of disease-linked clones was reportedly seen in matched ankylosing spondylitis synovial fluid. The authors found the disease-linked clones to be CD8+ and relatively rare in peripheral blood.

The rearrangement uses TRBV24-1 and TRBJ2-1; no reliable D call. This receptor was obtained from a male donor with ankylosing spondylitis. Sequencing was done on a sample of blood, either unsorted or a sorted T cell fraction (not recorded which). The CDR3 spells CATSDLERVDEQFF. The CDR3 DNA sequence: TGTGCCACCAGTGATTTGGAACGGGTGGATGAGCAGTTCTTC.